This entry lists 18 T cell receptor beta chains sequenced from one sample in a study of T cell responses to AZD1222 COVID-19 vaccine. The data were produced by immunoSEQ multiplex PCR, yet TCRdb's version contains in-frame clones alone and is incomplete. Of tens of thousands of clones listed, roughly four fifths are singletons. Sequenced material: peripheral blood, taken 28 days after the second AZD1222 dose. The source of these receptors is an adult who received the AZD1222 COVID-19 vaccine.

This clone was counted between two and nine times. The genes are TRBV28 and TRBJ1-5, with TRBD1 matching 7 bases. The CDR3 runs 14 residues. CDR1 and CDR2 (germline): MDHEN, SYDVKM. V lost 5 bases, J lost 1 base, and 2 bases stayed unmatched. The CDR3 is CASSPTGSNQPQHF. The CDR3 DNA is TGTGCCAGCAGTCCGACAGGGAGCAATCAGCCCCAGCATTTT.

V and J are TRBV5-1 and TRBJ2-5; 14 bases line up with TRBD2. Per germline, CDR1 SGHRS and CDR2 YFSETQ. Trimming at V came to 3 bases and at J to 5 bases, leaving 6 bases not matched to a gene. This CDR3 is built from 16 residues. The CDR3 bases are TGCGCCAGCAGCTCGGGACTAGCGGGAGTGGGGGAGACCCAGTACTTC. It codes for CASSSGLAGVGETQYF.

The CDR3 DNA reads TGTGCCAGCAGTGAGACAGGGTACAATCAGCCCCAGCATTTT. This sequence encodes CASSETGYNQPQHF. The chain combines TRBV6-1 with TRBJ1-5, with 7 nucleotides matching TRBD1. J gave up 3 bases and V 3 bases, and 2 bases lay outside the gene matches. Germline lookup yields CDR1 MNHNS and CDR2 SASEGT. This CDR3 is 14 amino acids long.

This clone was counted between two and nine times. The CDR3, as DNA: TGTGCCAGCAGCCAAGATGGCAGGGCCCAATACAATGAGCAGTTCTTC. Translated, it gives CASSQDGRAQYNEQFF. V gene TRBV3-1 (or the pseudogene TRBV3-2) combines with J gene TRBJ2-1; TRBD1 might be the D (5 bases). Trimming shortened V by 0 bases and J by 4 bases, and 13 bases separated the two germline ends. Germline CDR1 reads LGHDT; CDR2 reads YNNKEL (reference sequence). The CDR3 extends over 16 amino acids.

Written as DNA, the CDR3 is TGTGCCAGTAAAGCAGGATACACTGAAGCTTTCTTT. The encoded protein is CASKAGYTEAFF. This chain connects TRBV19 to TRBJ1-1; D gene uncertain. The CDR3 length is 12 residues. Looked up from germline, CDR1 is LNHDA and CDR2 is SQIVND (reference sequence). Deletions cut 7 bases from V and 3 bases from J, with 9 bases between.

This clone was detected only once. The gene calls are TRBV5-4 and TRBJ2-3; D is ambiguous. Trimming cost V 2 bases and J 2 bases, with 6 bases left between them. The V gene's germline CDR1 is SGHNT and CDR2 YYREEE (reference sequence). This CDR3 contains 13 residues. CDR3 amino acids: CASSFLITDTQYF. CDR3 DNA sequence: TGTGCCAGCAGCTTCCTCATCACAGATACGCAGTATTTT.

V gene TRBV28 combines with J gene TRBJ2-1; 9 nucleotides align to TRBD1. This CDR3 comprises 16 residues. Per the germline V gene, CDR1 is MDHEN and CDR2 is SYDVKM. The junction had 4 bases not matched to a gene; V was cut back by 3 bases and J by 1 base. CDR3 in DNA: TGTGCCAGCAGTTTCTTCGGACAGGGGTCCTACAATGAGCAGTTCTTC. Its protein product is CASSFFGQGSYNEQFF.

This rearrangement joins TRBV29-1 to TRBJ2-2; TRBD1 aligns across 8 bases. The ends lost 8 bases at V and 5 bases at J; junction bases unmatched: 7. The CDR3 loop spans 13 amino acids. The V gene's germline CDR1 is SQVTM and CDR2 ANQGSEA. CDR3 in DNA: TGCAGCTCAAGGACAGGGATAACCGGGGAGCTGTTTTTT. Translation gives CSSRTGITGELFF.

This clone was recorded only once. The chain carries TRBV6-5 and TRBJ2-7; D gene ambiguous. This CDR3 has 13 amino acids. Between the trimmed V and J ends, which lost 2 bases and 1 base, there was a span of 6 bases. Germline CDR1 is MNHEY and CDR2 is SVGAGI. CDR3 sequence: CASSYAGSYEQYF. The CDR3 coding sequence is TGTGCCAGCAGTTACGCTGGGTCCTACGAGCAGTACTTC.

The CDR3 loop is CASSLAPQGRSPLHF. In nucleotides, the CDR3 is TGTGCCAGCAGCTTGGCCCCACAGGGACGGTCACCCCTCCACTTT. The J gene is TRBJ1-6, the V gene TRBV5-4, with D possibly TRBD1 on 6 matching bases. CDR1 SGHNT and CDR2 YYREEE come from the germline V gene (reference sequence). This CDR3 contains 15 residues. V was cut by 0 bases and J by 10 bases, with 14 bases left in between. Full variable domain (remainder filled in from reference TRBV5-4 and TRBJ1-6): ETGVTQSPTHLIKTRGQQVTLRCSSQSGHNTVSWYQQALGQGPQFIFQYYREEENGRGNFPPRFSGLQFPNYSSELNVNALELDDSALYLCASSLAPQGRSPLHFGNGTRLTVT.

The chain is built from TRBV24-1 and TRBJ1-2; possible D gene TRBD1, 6 bases. The length of the CDR3 is 13 residues. Trimming took off 4 bases at V and 7 bases at J, with 12 bases between the two ends. CDR1 is KGHDR and CDR2 is SFDVKD in the germline V gene. CDR3 bases: TGTGCCACCAGTGAACCGGGACAACGTGGCTACACCTTC. Residues: CATSEPGQRGYTF.

V and J are TRBV7-9 and TRBJ2-5; the D is unclear. The length of the CDR3 is 16 residues. Germline V CDR1 and CDR2: SEHNR, FQNEAQ (reference sequence). Trimming pared 0 bases from V and 4 bases from J, leaving 15 bases between. Here the CDR3 DNA reads TGTGCCAGCAGCTTAGCCACAGCATGGAAAGGAGAGACCCAGTACTTC. It translates to CASSLATAWKGETQYF. Drawing the rest from reference TRBV7-9 and TRBJ2-5, the complete variable domain is DTGVSQNPRHKITKRGQNVTFRCDPISEHNRLYWYRQTLGQGPEFLTYFQNEAQLEKSRLLSDRFSAERPKGSFSTLEIQRTEQGDSAMYLCASSLATAWKGETQYFGPGTRLLVL.

The genes are TRBV27 and TRBJ2-7; 9 positions match TRBD1. Germline V gene lookup returns CDR1 MNHEY and CDR2 SMNVEV (reference sequence). The CDR3 is 18 residues long. After removal of 5 bases from V and 0 bases from J, the junction contained 14 bases not matched to a gene. The CDR3 sequence: CASSARPTGGPRSYEQYF. In nucleotides, the CDR3 is TGTGCCAGCAGTGCCCGACCCACAGGGGGCCCGCGCTCCTACGAGCAGTACTTC.

The CDR3 nucleotides are TGTGCCAGCAGCGTAGGGATGAACCCCCCTTCCGGGGAGCTGTTTTTT. This codes for CASSVGMNPPSGELFF. V and J are TRBV9 and TRBJ2-2; no definite D call. Trimming shortened V by 0 bases and J by 6 bases, and 15 bases separated the two germline ends. Germline V gene data show CDR1 as SGDLS and CDR2 as YYNGEE. The CDR3 is made up of 16 amino acids. Supplemented by reference TRBV9 and TRBJ2-2, the full variable domain reads DSGVTQTPKHLITATGQRVTLRCSPRSGDLSVYWYQQSLDQGLQFLIQYYNGEERAKGNILERFSAQQFPDLHSELNLSSLELGDSALYFCASSVGMNPPSGELFFGEGSRLTVL.

The J gene is TRBJ2-3, the V gene TRBV7-9; D not certain. V dropped 8 bases and J dropped 6 bases, with 15 bases sitting between them. Germline V gives CDR1 SEHNR, CDR2 FQNEAQ (reference sequence). The CDR3 spans 13 residues. CDR3 coding DNA: TGTGCCAGCGCCTACAGTAGGTTGGATACGCAGTATTTT. It specifies CASAYSRLDTQYF.

This chain uses TRBV9 with TRBJ2-2; TRBD1 aligns across 9 bases. The CDR3 totals 14 residues. Germline V gene lookup returns CDR1 SGDLS and CDR2 YYNGEE. Trimming took 4 bases from V and 6 from J; bases not matched to a gene: 4. CDR3 residues: CASSSRDRAGELFF. The CDR3 region has the DNA TGTGCCAGCAGCTCCAGGGACAGGGCCGGGGAGCTGTTTTTT.

This rearrangement joins TRBV19 to TRBJ2-2; D unresolved. Trimming pared 3 bases from V and 6 bases from J, leaving 8 bases between. Germline CDR1 is LNHDA and CDR2 is SQIVND (reference sequence). The CDR3 length is 13 residues. The chain's CDR3 is CASSIDGSGELFF. CDR3 coding DNA: TGTGCCAGTAGTATCGACGGGTCCGGGGAGCTGTTTTTT.

J is TRBJ1-2 and V is TRBV4-1; TRBD1 matches 9 bases. Germline CDR1 reads MGHRA; CDR2 reads YSYEKL. CDR3 length: 14 amino acids. V gave up 3 bases and J gave up 6 bases; unmatched junction bases: 5. CDR3 bases: TGCGCCAGCAGCCAGACGGACAGGGGAGATGGCTACACCTTC. This translates into CASSQTDRGDGYTF.